This passage covers 27 T cell receptor beta chains from one sample sequenced in a study of CD8+ T cells in alopecia areata. The sample's treatment: oral pan-JAK inhibitor, 5-10 mg twice daily. RNA extraction and reverse transcription yielded cDNA as sequencing template. The repertoire was sequenced with immunoSEQ multiplex PCR; TCRdb's copy has only in-frame clones and lacks some. The table lists fewer than 250,000 clones, around 64% of them singletons. Specimen: CD4+ T cells sorted from blood, collected around week 50, from a patient treated with tofacitinib. The receptors derive from a human donor with alopecia areata.

The chain uses TRBV15 and TRBJ1-6; maybe TRBD1 (5 bases). CDR3 length: 13 amino acids. CDR1 is LNHNV and CDR2 is YYDKDF in the germline V gene (reference sequence). The germline V and J ends were trimmed by 1 base and 15 bases, with 13 bases remaining between them. The CDR3 DNA sequence: TGTGCCACCAGCAGAGTTAAGTCGGGGGTCCTCCACTTT. Its protein product is CATSRVKSGVLHF.

The chain uses TRBV4-1 and TRBJ2-1, with TRBD2 as a possible D gene (5 bases). The germline V and J ends were trimmed by 3 bases and 4 bases, with 13 bases remaining between them. CDR1 is MGHRA, CDR2 YSYEKL, per germline. The CDR3 loop spans 15 amino acids. The CDR3 here is CASSQVHGGYNEQFF. CDR3 DNA: TGCGCCAGCAGCCAGGTACACGGAGGATACAATGAGCAGTTCTTC.

Only a few counts were recorded for this clone. The V call is TRBV29-1, the J call TRBJ1-4, with D hard to call. This CDR3 has 13 residues. V was cut by 4 bases and J by 5 bases, with 11 bases left in between. Per the germline V gene, CDR1 is SQVTM and CDR2 is ANQGSEA. CDR3 DNA: TGCAGCGTTGCGTCGCTCGCCAATGAAAAACTGTTTTTT. It yields the protein CSVASLANEKLFF.

Only a few counts were recorded for this clone. The chain joins TRBV28 to TRBJ2-3, with 7 bases that match TRBD2. This CDR3 comprises 17 residues. V shed 6 bases, J shed 0 bases, and the junction held 12 bases outside the gene matches. Germline CDR1 MDHEN, CDR2 SYDVKM. CDR3 sequence (DNA): TGTGCCAGCAGCCTTACCAATCGCGGGGGAAGCACAGATACGCAGTATTTT. Encoded protein: CASSLTNRGGSTDTQYF.

J is TRBJ1-1 and V is TRBV5-1; D is uncertain. Trimming took off 0 bases at V and 6 bases at J, with 15 bases between the two ends. The CDR3 has 15 amino acids. From germline, CDR1 is SGHRS and CDR2 YFSETQ. CDR3: CASSLGLQATSEAFF. The CDR3 DNA is TGCGCCAGCAGCTTGGGCTTACAAGCCACCTCTGAAGCTTTCTTT.

This chain joins TRBV30 and TRBJ1-2; D remains unclear. V dropped 4 bases and J dropped 4 bases, with 13 bases sitting between them. The germline V gene has CDR1 GTSNPN and CDR2 SVGIG (reference sequence). This CDR3 comprises 13 residues. The CDR3: CAWTSLTGYGYTF. The CDR3 DNA reads as TGTGCCTGGACTTCATTGACGGGCTATGGCTACACCTTC.

The CDR3 region has the DNA TGTGCCAGCAGCTTAGCAAGTGTAGCGGACGCGTTCTTC. Protein: CASSLASVADAFF. The chain links TRBV7-9 to TRBJ2-1, with D perhaps TRBD2 (6 bases). Looked up from germline, CDR1 is SEHNR and CDR2 is FQNEAQ (reference sequence). V lost 0 bases and J lost 15, with 15 bases in between. The CDR3 runs to 13 residues.

The rearrangement joins TRBV30 to TRBJ2-2; D is unresolved. CDR1 is GTSNPN, CDR2 SVGIG, per germline (reference sequence). CDR3 length equals 11 residues. V was clipped by 4 bases and J by 8 bases, with 8 bases between them. The CDR3 DNA reads TGTGCCTGGATGAGGCCTGGGGAGCTGTTTTTT. It translates to CAWMRPGELFF.

The J gene is TRBJ1-1, the V gene TRBV6-5; unclear D gene. Trimming took off 6 bases at V and 8 bases at J, with 16 bases between the two ends. The V gene's germline CDR1 is MNHEY and CDR2 SVGAGI. The CDR3 spans 13 residues. The CDR3 is CASSEVKPQEAFF. In DNA form, the CDR3 reads TGTGCCAGCAGCGAGGTTAAACCTCAAGAAGCTTTCTTT.

The rearrangement joins TRBV10-3 to TRBJ1-2; TRBD1 aligns across 8 bases. Trimming removed 4 bases from V and 6 bases from J; junction bases left unmatched: 1. The CDR3 is 12 residues long. Germline CDR1 reads ENHRY; CDR2 reads SYGVKD. This chain's CDR3 is CAISVQGDGYTF. DNA for the CDR3: TGTGCCATCAGTGTACAGGGGGATGGCTACACCTTC.

Comment on this clone: At the DNA level, this CDR3 is encoded by other sequences in the same sample as well. This sequence joins TRBV29-1 and TRBJ2-7, with TRBD2 as a possible D gene (7 bases). V lost 4 bases and J lost 4, with 11 bases in between. This CDR3 comprises 12 residues. Germline CDR1 reads SQVTM; CDR2 reads ANQGSEA. The CDR3 is CSVAGGGYEQYF. In nucleotides, the CDR3 is TGCAGCGTTGCGGGGGGCGGATACGAGCAGTACTTC.

This clone was recorded once. The J gene is TRBJ2-1, the V gene TRBV5-6, with 8 bases that match TRBD1. Germline V lookup: CDR1 SGHDT, CDR2 YYEEEE. The CDR3 totals 14 residues. J gave up 12 bases and V 5 bases, and 13 bases lay outside the gene matches. The CDR3 nucleotides are TGTGCCAGCAGGCAAGGACAGGGACTCCGCGGGCAGTTCTTC. As protein: CASRQGQGLRGQFF.

The CDR3 protein is CASRTDREETQYF. The CDR3 DNA follows: TGTGCCAGCAGGACGGACAGGGAAGAGACCCAGTACTTC. The rearrangement uses TRBV6-5 and TRBJ2-5; 8 nucleotides line up with TRBD1. The junction had 3 bases not matched to a gene; V was cut back by 6 bases and J by 3 bases. CDR3 length: 13 residues. Germline lookup yields CDR1 MNHEY and CDR2 SVGAGI.

The V call is TRBV14, the J call TRBJ2-7, with TRBD2 matching over 7 bases. Germline-derived CDR1 and CDR2 are SGHDN and FVKESK. The CDR3 has 14 amino acids. With V trimmed by 4 bases and J by 5 bases, 8 bases remained unmatched. Here the CDR3 reads CASSPTLRGNEQYF. In DNA form, the CDR3 reads TGTGCCAGCAGCCCCACCCTGCGGGGGAACGAGCAGTACTTC.

This chain joins TRBV11-2 and TRBJ1-1; D is unclear. Per germline, CDR1 SGHAT and CDR2 FQNNGV. The CDR3 is made up of 14 amino acids. Trimming cost V 1 base and J 0 bases, with 6 bases left between them. In DNA form, the CDR3 reads TGTGCCAGCAGCTTAGCACGGCTGAACACTGAAGCTTTCTTT. Its translation is CASSLARLNTEAFF. Drawing the rest from reference TRBV11-2 and TRBJ1-1, the complete variable domain is EAGVAQSPRYKIIEKRQSVAFWCNPISGHATLYWYQQILGQGPKLLIQFQNNGVVDDSQLPKDRFSAERLKGVDSTLKIQPAKLEDSAVYLCASSLARLNTEAFFGQGTRLTVV.

This clone was recorded a few times. Other DNA sequences in the same sample also yield this CDR3. The chain carries TRBV7-2 and TRBJ2-3, with D uncertain. Trimming took 4 bases from V and 3 from J, leaving 2 bases between them. Germline CDR1 and CDR2: SGHTA and FQGNSA. The CDR3 is made up of 11 amino acids. CDR3 bases: TGTGCCAGCAGCTCGACAGATACGCAGTATTTT. Protein: CASSSTDTQYF.

The CDR3 is CSGGASTDTQYF. The CDR3 DNA follows: TGCAGCGGGGGCGCTAGCACAGATACGCAGTATTTT. The J gene is TRBJ2-3, the V gene TRBV29-1; D is perhaps TRBD1 (5 bases). Germline CDR1 is SQVTM and CDR2 is ANQGSEA. There are 12 residues in the CDR3. V lost 7 bases and J lost 0, with 8 bases in between.

The CDR3, as DNA: TGTGCCAGCAGCACTGTAACCGGACAGCCGACTTATGGCTACACCTTC. Its translation: CASSTVTGQPTYGYTF. This sequence joins TRBV7-2 and TRBJ1-2, with D tentatively TRBD1 (6 bases). The V gene's germline CDR1 is SGHTA and CDR2 FQGNSA. The CDR3 length is 16 residues. Between the trimmed V and J ends, which lost 5 bases and 5 bases, there was a span of 21 bases.

The rearrangement joins TRBV28 to TRBJ2-1, with 14 bases matching TRBD2. The germline gives CDR1 MDHEN, CDR2 SYDVKM. J was trimmed by 1 base and V by 7 bases; bases with no gene match: 12. The CDR3 extends over 19 amino acids. In nucleotides, the CDR3 is TGTGCCAGCAAACCCATCGGGGGACTAGCGGGAGATTCCTACAATGAGCAGTTCTTC. As protein: CASKPIGGLAGDSYNEQFF.

V is TRBV30 and J is TRBJ1-2; D might be TRBD1 (6 bases). Trimming cost V 7 bases and J 8 bases, with 14 bases left between them. CDR3 length: 11 amino acids. Per germline, CDR1 GTSNPN and CDR2 SVGIG (reference sequence). CDR3 nucleotide sequence: TGTGCCTCGCTAGGGGGTAGCGGCTACACCTTC. It translates to CASLGGSGYTF.

The rearrangement links TRBV10-3 to TRBJ2-7, with 7 nucleotides matching TRBD2. The CDR3 extends over 12 amino acids. Germline values: CDR1 ENHRY, CDR2 SYGVKD. V shed 6 bases and J 3 bases; nucleotides not matched to a gene: 2. This chain's CDR3 is CAISGTNYEQYF. The DNA for the CDR3 is TGTGCCATCAGCGGGACTAACTACGAGCAGTACTTC.

This clone has a count of ten or more. The V and J genes are TRBV5-1 and TRBJ1-1, with TRBD1 identical over 7 bases. The CDR3 contains 15 residues. V gave up 1 base and J gave up 1 base; unmatched junction bases: 4. Germline lookup yields CDR1 SGHRS and CDR2 YFSETQ. The CDR3 nucleotides are TGCGCCAGCAGCTTGAGGGGGCGCGAGAACACTGAAGCTTTCTTT. As protein: CASSLRGRENTEAFF.

This clone was observed a few times. The V and J genes are TRBV30 and TRBJ2-3; weak D call: TRBD1 (6 bases). CDR1 is GTSNPN and CDR2 is SVGIG in the germline V gene (reference sequence). V was shortened by 2 bases and J by 4 bases, with 10 bases between the two germline ends. CDR3 length equals 13 residues. As DNA, the CDR3 is TGTGCCTGGAGTCCAACAGGGTCAGATACGCAGTATTTT. It is translated as CAWSPTGSDTQYF.

V gene TRBV30 combines with J gene TRBJ2-5; D gene unclear. CDR3 length: 12 amino acids. V lost 3 bases and J lost 6, with 11 bases in between. Germline lookup yields CDR1 GTSNPN and CDR2 SVGIG (reference sequence). The CDR3 DNA sequence: TGTGCCTGGAGACGGTCAGAAAAGACCCAGTACTTC. This encodes CAWRRSEKTQYF. Full variable domain (missing parts from reference TRBV30 and TRBJ2-5): SQTIHQWPATLVQPVGSPLSLECTVEGTSNPNLYWYRQAAGRGLQLLFYSVGIGQISSEVPQNLSASRPQDRQFILSSKKLLLSDSGFYLCAWRRSEKTQYFGPGTRLLVL.

The chain uses TRBV30 and TRBJ1-6; D unclear. The V gene's germline CDR1 is GTSNPN and CDR2 SVGIG (reference sequence). The CDR3 runs to 12 residues. Trimming took off 3 bases at V and 10 bases at J, with 10 bases between the two ends. The DNA for the CDR3 is TGTGCCTGGAGGGGGATAGGCTCACCCCTCCACTTT. Residues: CAWRGIGSPLHF.

The V call is TRBV29-1, the J call TRBJ2-4; the D call may be TRBD1 or TRBD2 (6 bases each). The germline V gene encodes CDR1 SQVTM and CDR2 ANQGSEA. This CDR3 comprises 14 residues. V was cut by 4 bases and J by 0 bases, with 10 bases left in between. CDR3 DNA sequence: TGCAGCGTTGCGGAGGGGGTAGCCAAAAACATTCAGTACTTC. This codes for CSVAEGVAKNIQYF. Complete variable domain (other parts from reference TRBV29-1 and TRBJ2-4): SAVISQKPSRDICQRGTSLTIQCQVDSQVTMMFWYRQQPGQSLTLIATANQGSEATYESGFVIDKFPISRPNLTFSTLTVSNMSPEDSSIYLCSVAEGVAKNIQYFGAGTRLSVL.

The chain employs TRBV29-1 and TRBJ1-2; possibly TRBD1 for D (5 bases). The CDR3 spans 16 residues. Germline assignment: CDR1 SQVTM and CDR2 ANQGSEA. The ends were cut back, 5 bases at V and 4 bases at J, with 23 bases in the middle. The chain's CDR3 is CSVQGQGGTVTYGYTF. CDR3 sequence (DNA): TGCAGCGTTCAGGGTCAAGGAGGGACGGTTACCTATGGCTACACCTTC.